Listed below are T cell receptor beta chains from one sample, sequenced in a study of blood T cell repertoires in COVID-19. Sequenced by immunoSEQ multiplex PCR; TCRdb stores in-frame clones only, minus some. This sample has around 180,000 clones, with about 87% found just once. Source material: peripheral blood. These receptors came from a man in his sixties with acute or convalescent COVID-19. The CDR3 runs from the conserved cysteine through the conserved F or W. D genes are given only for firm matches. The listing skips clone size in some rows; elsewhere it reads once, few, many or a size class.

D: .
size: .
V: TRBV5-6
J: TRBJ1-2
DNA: TGTGCCAGCATCAATATCGGGTTTTCGGGCTATGGCTACACCTTC
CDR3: CASINIGFSGYGYTF

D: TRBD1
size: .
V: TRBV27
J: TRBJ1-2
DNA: TGTGCCAGCAGTTTCGATCGACAGGGGCCAGGCGACTACACCTTC
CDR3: CASSFDRQGPGDYTF

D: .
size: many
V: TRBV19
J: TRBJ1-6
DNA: TGTGCCAGTAGTATAGAATGGAGCTCCTATAATTCACCCCTCCACTTT
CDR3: CASSIEWSSYNSPLHF

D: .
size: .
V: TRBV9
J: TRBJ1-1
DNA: TGTGCCAGCAGCGTAGGGGACATGAACACTGAAGCTTTCTTT
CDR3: CASSVGDMNTEAFF

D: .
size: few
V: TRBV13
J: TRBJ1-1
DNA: TGTGCCAGCAGCCGGTCTAAGGGAGTGAACACTGAAGCTTTCTTT
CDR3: CASSRSKGVNTEAFF

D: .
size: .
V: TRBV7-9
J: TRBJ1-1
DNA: TGTGCCAGCAGCTTAGCGGGGGCGATTGAAGCTTTCTTT
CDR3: CASSLAGAIEAFF

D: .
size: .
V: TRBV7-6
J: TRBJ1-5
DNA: TGTGCCAGCAGCTTATCAGGGGTTAGCAATCAGCCCCAGCATTTT
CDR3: CASSLSGVSNQPQHF

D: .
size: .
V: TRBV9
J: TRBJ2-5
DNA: TGTGCCAGCAGCGGGACAGGGAGGGCTAACCAAGAGACCCAGTACTTC
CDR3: CASSGTGRANQETQYF

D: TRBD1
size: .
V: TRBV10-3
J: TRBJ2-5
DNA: TGTGCCATCAGTGAAGGACAGGGGGCGAGAGAGACCCAGTACTTC
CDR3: CAISEGQGARETQYF

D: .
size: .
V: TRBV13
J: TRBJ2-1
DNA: TGTGCCAGCAGCACCCGACAGGGAGGTGATGAGCAGTTCTTC
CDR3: CASSTRQGGDEQFF

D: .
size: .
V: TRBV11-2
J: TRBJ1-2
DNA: TGTGCCAGCAGCTTAGGCGGTGCTAACTATGGCTACACCTTC
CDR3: CASSLGGANYGYTF

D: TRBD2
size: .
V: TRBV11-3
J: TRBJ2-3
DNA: TGTGCCAGCAGCTGGGTAGCGGGTAGCACAGATACGCAGTATTTT
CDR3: CASSWVAGSTDTQYF

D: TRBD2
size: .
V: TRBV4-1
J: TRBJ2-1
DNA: TGCGCCAGCAGCCAATATAGCGGGAGCTCCTACAATGAGCAGTTCTTC
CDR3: CASSQYSGSSYNEQFF

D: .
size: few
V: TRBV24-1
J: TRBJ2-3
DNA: TGTGCCACCAGTGATTTACCTAATACGCAGTATTTT
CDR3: CATSDLPNTQYF

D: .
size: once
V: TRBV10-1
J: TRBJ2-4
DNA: TGCGCCAGCAGTGAGTCGAGCCCCTCTAACATTCAGTACTTC
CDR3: CASSESSPSNIQYF

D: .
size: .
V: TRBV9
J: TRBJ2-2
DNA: TGTGCCTCGCAATACACGGGAACCGGGGAGCTGTTTTTT
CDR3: CASQYTGTGELFF

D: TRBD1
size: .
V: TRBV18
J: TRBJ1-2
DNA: TGTGCCAGCTCAGCCTCGGACAGGGGATCTGGCTACACCTTC
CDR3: CASSASDRGSGYTF

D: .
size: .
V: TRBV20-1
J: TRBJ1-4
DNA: TGCAGTGCTAGAGGACAGACTCTGTTTTTT
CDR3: CSARGQTLFF

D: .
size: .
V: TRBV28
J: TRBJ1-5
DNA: TGTGCCAGCAGTTCAAGCGGGAGGGACCAGCCCCAGCATTTT
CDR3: CASSSSGRDQPQHF

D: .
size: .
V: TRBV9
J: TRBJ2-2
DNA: TGTGCCAGCAGCGTAGGGGTCAGGGCAACCGGGGAGCTGTTTTTT
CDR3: CASSVGVRATGELFF

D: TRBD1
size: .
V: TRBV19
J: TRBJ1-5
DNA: TGTGCCAGTAGCCTAAGGACAGGGGGCATTGGCAATCAGCCCCAGCATTTT
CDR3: CASSLRTGGIGNQPQHF

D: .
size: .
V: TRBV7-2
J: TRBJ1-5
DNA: TGTGCCAGCAGCTTAGTCGTTGGGGGGAATCAGCCCCAGCATTTT
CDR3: CASSLVVGGNQPQHF

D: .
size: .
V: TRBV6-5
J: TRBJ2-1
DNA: TGTGCCAGCAGCCGGGGTCATGAGCAGTTCTTC
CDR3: CASSRGHEQFF

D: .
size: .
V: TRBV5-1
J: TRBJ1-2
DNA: TGCGCCAGCAGCTTGGGTGCGGTTCCGAGCTATGGCTACACCTTC
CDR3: CASSLGAVPSYGYTF

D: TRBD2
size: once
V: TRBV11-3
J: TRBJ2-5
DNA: TGTGCCAGCAGCAAACGACTAGCGGCCCAAGAGACCCAGTACTTC
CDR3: CASSKRLAAQETQYF

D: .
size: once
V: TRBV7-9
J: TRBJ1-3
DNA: TGTGCCAGCAGCTTAGATGGGGGACTTCCCTCTGGAAACACCATATATTTT
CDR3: CASSLDGGLPSGNTIYF

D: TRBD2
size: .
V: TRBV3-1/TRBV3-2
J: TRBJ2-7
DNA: TGTGCCAGCAGCCACAAGAGTTGGGCAGGGGGTGGACTAGCGGTCTCCTACGAGCAGTACTTC
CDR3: CASSHKSWAGGGLAVSYEQYF

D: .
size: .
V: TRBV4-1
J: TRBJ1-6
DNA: TGCGCCAGCAGCCAAGGAGCCACGAAAAGCTCCTATAATTCACCCCTCCACTTT
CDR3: CASSQGATKSSYNSPLHF

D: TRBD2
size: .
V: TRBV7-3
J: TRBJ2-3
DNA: TGTGCCAGCAGCCCCGGACTAGCGGGAATCACAGATACGCAGTATTTT
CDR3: CASSPGLAGITDTQYF

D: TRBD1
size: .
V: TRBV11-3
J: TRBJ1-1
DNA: TGTGCCAGCAGCCGGGACAGGGTAACTGAAGCTTTCTTT
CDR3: CASSRDRVTEAFF

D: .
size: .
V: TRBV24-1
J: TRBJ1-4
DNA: TGTGCCACCAGTGATTCGGGCGGGTCTAATGAAAAACTGTTTTTT
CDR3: CATSDSGGSNEKLFF

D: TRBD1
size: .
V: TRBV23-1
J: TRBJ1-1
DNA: TGCGCCAGCAGCCAACCGACAGGGATGAACACTGAAGCTTTCTTT
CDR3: CASSQPTGMNTEAFF

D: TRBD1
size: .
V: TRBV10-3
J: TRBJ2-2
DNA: TGTGCCATCAGTCGCACGGTCGGGACAGGTTACACCGGGGAGCTGTTTTTT
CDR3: CAISRTVGTGYTGELFF

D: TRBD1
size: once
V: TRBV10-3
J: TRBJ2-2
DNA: TGTGCCATCAGTGAGTCGGGGACAGACACCGGGGAGCTGTTTTTT
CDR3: CAISESGTDTGELFF

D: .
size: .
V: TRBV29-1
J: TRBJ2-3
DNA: TGCAGCGTCCGGACTAGCACAGATACGCAGTATTTT
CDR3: CSVRTSTDTQYF

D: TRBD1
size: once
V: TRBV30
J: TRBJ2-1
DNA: TGTGCCTGGAGACCCCGGACAGGAACCTACAATGAGCAGTTCTTC
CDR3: CAWRPRTGTYNEQFF

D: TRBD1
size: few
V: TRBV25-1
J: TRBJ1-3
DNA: TGTGCCAGCAGTGAGGGGGACAGCCGGAACACCATATATTTT
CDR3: CASSEGDSRNTIYF

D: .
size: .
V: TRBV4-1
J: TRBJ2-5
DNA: TGCGCCAGCAGCCAAGCATCCCCAGGGGTAGAGACCCAGTACTTC
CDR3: CASSQASPGVETQYF

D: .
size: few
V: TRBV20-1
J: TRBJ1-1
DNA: TGCAGTGCTAGTTTTCGATCACGGGACACTGAAGCTTTCTTT
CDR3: CSASFRSRDTEAFF

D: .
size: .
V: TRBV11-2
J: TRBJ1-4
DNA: TGTGCCAGCAGCTTCGCCATCTCAAGGGGGGGCGCTGAAAAACTGTTTTTT
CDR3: CASSFAISRGGAEKLFF

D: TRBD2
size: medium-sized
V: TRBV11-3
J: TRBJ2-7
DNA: TGTGCCAGCAGCTTAGATCGGGGGGGCCTCTCCTACGAGCAGTACTTC
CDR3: CASSLDRGGLSYEQYF

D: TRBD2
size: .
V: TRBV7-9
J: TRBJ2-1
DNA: TGTGCCAGCAGCTCCATAGCGGGGGGCATCTACAATGAGCAGTTCTTC
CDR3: CASSSIAGGIYNEQFF

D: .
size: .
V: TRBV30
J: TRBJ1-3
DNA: TGTGCCTGGAGTCCGACAGGTAGCTCTGGAAACACCATATATTTT
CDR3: CAWSPTGSSGNTIYF

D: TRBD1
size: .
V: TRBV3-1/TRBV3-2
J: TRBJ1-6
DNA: TGTGCCAGCAGCCAAGCGAGACAGGGGCTAAATTCACCCCTCCACTTT
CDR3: CASSQARQGLNSPLHF

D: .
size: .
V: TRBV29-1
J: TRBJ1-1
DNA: TGCAGCGTTGTACAGACTGAAGCTTTCTTT
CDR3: CSVVQTEAFF

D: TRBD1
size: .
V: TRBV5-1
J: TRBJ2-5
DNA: TGCGCCAGCAGCCCGGGACAGGGGGCCAGACGGCGAGAGACCCAGTACTTC
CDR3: CASSPGQGARRRETQYF

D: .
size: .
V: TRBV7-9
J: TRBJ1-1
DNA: TGTGCCAGCAGCTCTTCGGGAGCCCCACCTGAAGCTTTCTTT
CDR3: CASSSSGAPPEAFF

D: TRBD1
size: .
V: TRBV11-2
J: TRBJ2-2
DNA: TGTGCCAGCAGCTGGGGACAGGGCGCCGGGGAGCTGTTTTTT
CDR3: CASSWGQGAGELFF

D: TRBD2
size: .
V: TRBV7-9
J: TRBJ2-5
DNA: TGTGCCAGCAGCTCTGGGGTAGCGGGGAGCCAAGAGACCCAGTACTTC
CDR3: CASSSGVAGSQETQYF

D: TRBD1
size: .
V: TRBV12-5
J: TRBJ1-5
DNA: TGTGCTAGTGGGAGACAGGGGGGGCAGCCCCAGCATTTT
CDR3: CASGRQGGQPQHF

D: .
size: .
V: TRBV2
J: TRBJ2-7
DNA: TGTGCCAGCAAGGGGGATTTCTACGAGCAGTACTTC
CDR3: CASKGDFYEQYF

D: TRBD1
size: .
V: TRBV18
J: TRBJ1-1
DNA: TGTGCCAGCTCTCAGGGGGCGAACACTGAAGCTTTCTTT
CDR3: CASSQGANTEAFF

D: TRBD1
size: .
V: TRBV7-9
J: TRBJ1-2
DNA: TGTGCCAGCAGCTTCGGGACAGGGGGCTATGGCTACACCTTC
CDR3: CASSFGTGGYGYTF

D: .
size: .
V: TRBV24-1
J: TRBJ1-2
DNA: TGTGCCACCAGTGATGGTCAGGACTATGGCTACACCTTC
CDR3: CATSDGQDYGYTF

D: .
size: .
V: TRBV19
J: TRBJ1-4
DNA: TGTGCCACCTCAGATCTCGCTAATGAAAAACTGTTTTTT
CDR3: CATSDLANEKLFF

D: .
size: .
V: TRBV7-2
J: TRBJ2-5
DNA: TGTGCCAGCAGCTTAGAGGCAGGGAAGGAGACCCAGTACTTC
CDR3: CASSLEAGKETQYF

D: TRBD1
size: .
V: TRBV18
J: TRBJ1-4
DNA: TGTGCCAGCTCACCTCGGAGCCAGGGGGCTAGGGAAAAACTGTTTTTT
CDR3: CASSPRSQGAREKLFF

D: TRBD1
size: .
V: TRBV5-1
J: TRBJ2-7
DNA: TGCGCCAGCAGACTTCGTCCCGAACAGGGGTCGATATCCTACGAGCAGTACTTC
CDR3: CASRLRPEQGSISYEQYF

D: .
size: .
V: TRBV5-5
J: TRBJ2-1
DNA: TGTGCCAGCATCGTGGGACTTTTATTCAATGAGCAGTTCTTC
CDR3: CASIVGLLFNEQFF